The TCR beta chain described here comes from a study of cytomegalovirus exposure and HLA in healthy donors. Primers for the PCR totalled 60 Vbeta and 13 Jbeta. In the original workflow: Later work found approximately 87 million unique TCR beta chains, with 9.5 million to 14 million shared. The assay was immunoSEQ multiplex PCR, and TCRdb's table has in-frame clones only and misses some. From that table come the V and J calls and clone size; the DNA was used to work out D and trimming. Among some 150,000 clones listed, around 81% were seen once. In regard to this clone: Its antigen is currently unknown.

General study results and limits: The authors enumerated around 150 TCR beta chains as linked to cytomegalovirus. Other equally common chains were less clonally expanded than HLA-associated TCR beta chains, a later analysis showed. Compared with the roughly 700-donor mean, an Asian-associated ancestry cluster reportedly had fewer N-insertions, according to a later analysis.

Trimming left V 1 base short and J 3 bases short, with 12 bases between. The CDR3 spans 15 residues. Germline CDR1 reads LGHNA; CDR2 reads YNFKEQ. The rearrangement uses TRBV4-2 and TRBJ1-1; no reliable D call. The TCR originated in a woman between 50 and 59 years old in good health and CMV-seronegative. Sequencing was done on a sample of PBMCs. The CDR3 DNA reads TGTGCCAGCAGCCAAGCTACCGGGGATTACACTGAAGCTTTCTTT. Its protein product is CASSQATGDYTEAFF.